Listed here are 11 T cell receptor beta chains from one sample, sequenced in a study of prognosis after radiotherapy for stage I lung cancer. Two-round multiplex PCR, the amplification method, yielded TCR beta CDR3 from genomic DNA. With primers specific to each TRBV and TRBJ gene, the first-round PCR was performed. TCRdb ran MiXCR on the multiplex PCR reads and lists one entry per CDR3 protein. The data contain tens of thousands of distinct CDR3 sequences, around 43% of them singletons. The sample was PBMCs, taken before or after stereotactic body radiation therapy (not recorded which). The receptors shown here come from a donor of 50 years or more with non-small cell lung cancer.

This clonotype was detected ten times or more. The gene calls are TRBV20-1 and TRBJ1-1, with D unclear. CDR3 length equals 12 residues. The germline V and J ends were trimmed by 5 bases and 2 bases, with 9 bases remaining between them. Germline values: CDR1 DFQATT, CDR2 SNEGSKA (reference sequence). The CDR3: CSAGAPNTEAFF. Written as DNA, the CDR3 is TGCAGTGCTGGCGCACCTAACACTGAAGCTTTCTTT.

This chain links TRBV19 with TRBJ2-1; no clear D. V gave up 7 bases and J gave up 7 bases, with 17 bases separating them. Germline V lookup: CDR1 LNHDA, CDR2 SQIVND (reference sequence). This CDR3 has 14 residues. The DNA for the CDR3 is TGTGCCAGTATTCTCTGGACCCAGGAAAATGAGCAGTTCTTC. Protein: CASILWTQENEQFF.

As regards this clonotype: Just one base apart from a much larger clone, this may be a read error. The chain uses TRBV18 and TRBJ2-2; no firm D call. Deletions cut 2 bases from V and 1 base from J, with 14 bases between. Germline CDR1 is KGHSH and CDR2 is LQKENI. The CDR3 contains 17 residues. CDR3 residues: CASSPLYRSMNTGELFF. The CDR3 nucleotides read TGTGCCAGCTCACCATTGTATCGGTCGATGAACACCGGGGAGCTGTTTTTT.

The sample holds many counts of this clonotype. This sequence joins TRBV6-1 and TRBJ2-1; D perhaps matches TRBD2 (6 bases). V lost 7 bases and J lost 1, with 11 bases in between. The V gene's germline CDR1 is MNHNS and CDR2 SASEGT. The CDR3 has 14 residues. This chain's CDR3 is CASTKEGSYNEQFF. CDR3 in DNA: TGTGCCAGCACTAAGGAGGGATCCTACAATGAGCAGTTCTTC.

This clonotype was detected only a few times. This chain connects TRBV7-3 to TRBJ1-3; no firm D call. The CDR3 consists of 19 residues. The germline V gene encodes CDR1 SGHTA and CDR2 FQGTGA. V was clipped by 5 bases and J by 2 bases, with 25 bases between them. The CDR3 sequence: CASSPCKFSVYVAGNTIYF. For the CDR3, the DNA is TGTGCCAGCAGCCCATGCAAGTTTAGTGTTTACGTTGCTGGAAACACCATATATTTT.

This chain links TRBV28 with TRBJ2-5; 11 bases map to TRBD1. The CDR3 is 14 residues long. Trimming at V came to 11 bases and at J to 8 bases, leaving 13 bases not matched to a gene. Looked up from germline, CDR1 is MDHEN and CDR2 is SYDVKM. The DNA for the CDR3 is TGTGCCGCTAAATCCGGGACAGGGGGAGATACCCAGTACTTC. This encodes CAAKSGTGGDTQYF.

With respect to this clonotype: One base away lies a much larger clone, so this may be a sequencing read error. The rearrangement uses TRBV20-1 and TRBJ1-4; D is unclear. This CDR3 spans 15 amino acids. CDR1 DFQATT and CDR2 SNEGSKA come from the germline V gene (reference sequence). The CDR3 loop reads CGARDFRPEGGKLFF. The DNA of the CDR3 is TGCGGTGCTAGAGATTTTCGGCCGGAGGGTGGGAAACTGTTTTTT.

About this clonotype itself: Possible read error: a much larger clone is one base away. V is TRBV2 and J is TRBJ2-5; no clear D gene. CDR1 is SNHLY and CDR2 is FYNNEI in the germline V gene. This CDR3 contains 15 residues. CDR3: CAISARGVGEETQYF. The CDR3 coding sequence is TGTGCCATCAGTGCCCGTGGGGTTGGGGAAGAGACCCAGTACTTC.

This clonotype has at least ten counts. The rearrangement joins TRBV27 to TRBJ2-5, with 8 nucleotides matching TRBD2. The V gene end was trimmed by 10 bases and the J gene end by 7 bases; junction bases not matched to a gene: 20. The CDR3 covers 16 residues. Per germline, CDR1 MNHEY and CDR2 SMNVEV (reference sequence). This chain's CDR3 is CATKPLAGTFMGTQYF. In DNA form, the CDR3 reads TGTGCCACTAAACCCTTAGCGGGAACTTTCATGGGGACCCAGTACTTC.

This clonotype was seen many times. The CDR3 nucleotides are TGCAGGGGACCTGCGAATAATGAAAAACTGTTTTTT. It encodes CRGPANNEKLFF. The J gene is TRBJ1-4, the V gene TRBV20-1, with D possibly TRBD1 on 5 matching bases. There are 12 residues in the CDR3. Per the germline V gene, CDR1 is DFQATT and CDR2 is SNEGSKA (reference sequence).

Concerning this clonotype: Its ends do not fully match the called genes, so a read error is possible. CDR3 nucleotides: TGTGCCAGCAGCCCTAGCGGGAGCTTCTACAATGAGCAGTTTTTC. Its translation: CASSPSGSFYNEQFF. The V call is TRBV7-9, the J call TRBJ2-1; 10 nucleotides line up with TRBD2. Germline assignment: CDR1 SEHNR and CDR2 FQNEAQ (reference sequence). CDR3 length: 15 amino acids.